This TCR beta chain was identified during a study of identical twins. V lost 6 bases to trimming and J lost 6 bases, with 12 bases between them. The CDR3 loop spans 12 amino acids. Germline CDR1 SNHLY, CDR2 FYNNEI. TCRdb ran MiXCR on the 5' RACE reads and lists one entry per CDR3 protein. This sample yields more than 600,000 distinct CDR3 sequences, of which about 20% are seen a single time; around 14% belongs to the top ten. This clonotype was picked up many times. The same specimen was also included in a second study, on T cells expressing NK-cell markers. That study reports: The sequencing cohort of eight donors included seven HCMV-seropositive individuals and one seronegative individual. Clarity on HCMV specificity was lacking for the expanded NKG2C+ T cell clones.

The receptor was derived from a woman aged 18-35 years in good health. The chain carries TRBV2 and TRBJ2-7; a weak D match, TRBD2 (6 bases). Sequencing was carried out using PBMCs. The CDR3 protein is CASRPTGGEQYF. In nucleotides, the CDR3 is TGTGCCAGCAGGCCTACCGGGGGCGAGCAGTACTTC.